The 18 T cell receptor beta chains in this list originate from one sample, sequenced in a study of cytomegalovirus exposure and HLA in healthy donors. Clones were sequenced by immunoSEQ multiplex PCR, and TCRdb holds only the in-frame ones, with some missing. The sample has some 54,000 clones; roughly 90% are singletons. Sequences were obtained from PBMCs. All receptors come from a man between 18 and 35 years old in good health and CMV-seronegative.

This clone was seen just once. This CDR3 reads CASSLGTGETYGYTF. CDR3 DNA sequence: TGTGCCAGCAGTTTAGGGACAGGGGAAACCTATGGCTACACCTTC. J is TRBJ1-2 and V is TRBV28; 10 nucleotides agree with TRBD1. The germline V gene encodes CDR1 MDHEN and CDR2 SYDVKM. The CDR3 is made up of 15 amino acids. The ends lost 2 bases at V and 4 bases at J; junction bases unmatched: 4.

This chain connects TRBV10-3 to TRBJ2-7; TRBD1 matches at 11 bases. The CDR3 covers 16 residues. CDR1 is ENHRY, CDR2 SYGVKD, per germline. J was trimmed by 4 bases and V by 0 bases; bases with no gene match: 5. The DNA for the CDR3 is TGTGCCATCAGTGAGTCCAGGACAGGGGGCACGTACGAGCAGTACTTC. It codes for CAISESRTGGTYEQYF.

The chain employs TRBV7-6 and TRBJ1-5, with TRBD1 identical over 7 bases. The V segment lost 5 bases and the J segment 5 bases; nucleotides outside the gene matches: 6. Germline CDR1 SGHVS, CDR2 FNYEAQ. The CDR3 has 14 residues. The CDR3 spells CASSRTGGYQPQHF. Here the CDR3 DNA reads TGTGCCAGCAGCCGGACAGGAGGTTATCAGCCCCAGCATTTT. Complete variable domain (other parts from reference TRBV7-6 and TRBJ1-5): GAGVSQSPRYKVTKRGQDVALRCDPISGHVSLYWYRQALGQGPEFLTYFNYEAQQDKSGLPNDRFSAERPEGSISTLTIQRTEQRDSAMYRCASSRTGGYQPQHFGDGTRLSIL.

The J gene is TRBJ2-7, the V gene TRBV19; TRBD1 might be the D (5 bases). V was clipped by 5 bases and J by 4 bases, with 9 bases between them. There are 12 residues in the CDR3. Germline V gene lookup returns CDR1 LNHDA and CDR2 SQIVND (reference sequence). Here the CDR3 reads CASSDSAYEQYF. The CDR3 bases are TGTGCCAGTAGTGACAGTGCTTACGAGCAGTACTTC.

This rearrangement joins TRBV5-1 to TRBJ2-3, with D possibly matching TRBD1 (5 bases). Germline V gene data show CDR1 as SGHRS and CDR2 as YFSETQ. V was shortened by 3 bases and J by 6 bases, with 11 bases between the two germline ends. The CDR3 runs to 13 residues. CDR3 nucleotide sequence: TGCGCCAGCAGCTGGGGCGCCGATGATACGCAGTATTTT. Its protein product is CASSWGADDTQYF.

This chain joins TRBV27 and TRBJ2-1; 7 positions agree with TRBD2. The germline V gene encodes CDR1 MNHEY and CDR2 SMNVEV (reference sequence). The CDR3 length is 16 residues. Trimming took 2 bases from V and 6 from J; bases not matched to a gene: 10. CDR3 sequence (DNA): TGTGCCAGCAGTTTAAGCGCGGGAGAGAGATTCAATGAGCAGTTCTTC. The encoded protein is CASSLSAGERFNEQFF.

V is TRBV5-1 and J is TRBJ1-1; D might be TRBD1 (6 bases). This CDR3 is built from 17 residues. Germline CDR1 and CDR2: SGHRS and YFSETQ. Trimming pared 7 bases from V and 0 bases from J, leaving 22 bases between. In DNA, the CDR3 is TGCGCCAGCGACTTAACCGGGGGGCCGGAAATGAACACTGAAGCTTTCTTT. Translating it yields CASDLTGGPEMNTEAFF.

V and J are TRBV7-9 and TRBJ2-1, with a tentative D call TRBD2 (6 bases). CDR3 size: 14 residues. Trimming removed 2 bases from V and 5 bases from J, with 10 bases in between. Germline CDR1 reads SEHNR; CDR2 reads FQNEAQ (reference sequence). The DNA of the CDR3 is TGTGCCAGCAGCTTATCGCCTAGCGACAATGAGCAGTTCTTC. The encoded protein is CASSLSPSDNEQFF.

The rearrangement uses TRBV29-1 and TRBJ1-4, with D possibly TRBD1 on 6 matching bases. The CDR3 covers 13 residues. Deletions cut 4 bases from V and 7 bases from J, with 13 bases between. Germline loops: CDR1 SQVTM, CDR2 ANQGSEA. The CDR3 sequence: CSVAGARGEKLFF. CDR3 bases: TGCAGCGTTGCAGGGGCAAGGGGTGAAAAACTGTTTTTT.

The CDR3 DNA sequence: TGTGCCAGCAGTGAAAATAGCGGGAAGCAGTACTTC. Protein product: CASSENSGKQYF. V is TRBV6-1 and J is TRBJ2-7; 8 bases are a match to TRBD2. Germline V gene data show CDR1 as MNHNS and CDR2 as SASEGT. The CDR3 runs 12 residues. The junction had 2 bases not matched to a gene; V was cut back by 2 bases and J by 8 bases.

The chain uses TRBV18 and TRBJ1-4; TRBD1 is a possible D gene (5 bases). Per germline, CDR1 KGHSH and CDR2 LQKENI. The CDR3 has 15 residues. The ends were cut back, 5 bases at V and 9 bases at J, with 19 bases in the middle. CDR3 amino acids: CASSREGTEGQKLFF. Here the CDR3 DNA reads TGTGCCAGCTCAAGGGAGGGGACCGAGGGGCAAAAACTGTTTTTT.

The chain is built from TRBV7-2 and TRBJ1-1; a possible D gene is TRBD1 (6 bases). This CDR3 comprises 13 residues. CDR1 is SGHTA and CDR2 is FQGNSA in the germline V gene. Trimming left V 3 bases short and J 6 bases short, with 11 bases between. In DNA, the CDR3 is TGTGCCAGCAGCTTCAAGGGGGTGCCTGAAGCTTTCTTT. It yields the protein CASSFKGVPEAFF.

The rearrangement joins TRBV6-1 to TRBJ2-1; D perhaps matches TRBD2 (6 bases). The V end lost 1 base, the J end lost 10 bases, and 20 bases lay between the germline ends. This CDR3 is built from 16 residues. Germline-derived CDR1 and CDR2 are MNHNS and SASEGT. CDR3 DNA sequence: TGTGCCAGCAGTGAAGGGGACTGGCCCCAATCACGGGAGCAGTTCTTC. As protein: CASSEGDWPQSREQFF.

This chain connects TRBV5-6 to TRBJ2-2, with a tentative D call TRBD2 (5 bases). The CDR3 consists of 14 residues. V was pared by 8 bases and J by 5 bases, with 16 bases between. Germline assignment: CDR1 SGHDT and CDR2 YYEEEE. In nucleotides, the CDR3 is TGTGCCAGTAGGACTTACCAAAGGACCGGGGAGCTGTTTTTT. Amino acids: CASRTYQRTGELFF.

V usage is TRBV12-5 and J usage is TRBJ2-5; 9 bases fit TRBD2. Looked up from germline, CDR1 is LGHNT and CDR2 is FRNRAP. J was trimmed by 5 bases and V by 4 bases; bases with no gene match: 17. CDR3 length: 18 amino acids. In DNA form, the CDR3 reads TGTGCTAGTGGTTCCGGCATCTATAGCGGGGGAGCCCGTGAGACCCAGTACTTC. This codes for CASGSGIYSGGARETQYF.

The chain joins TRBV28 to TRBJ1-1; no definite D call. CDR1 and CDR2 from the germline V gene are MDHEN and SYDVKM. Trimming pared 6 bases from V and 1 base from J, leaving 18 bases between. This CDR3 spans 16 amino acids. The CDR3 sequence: CASSPVFLSGNTEAFF. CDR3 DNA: TGTGCCAGCAGCCCAGTGTTTCTGTCAGGGAACACTGAAGCTTTCTTT.

Here the CDR3 DNA reads TGTGCCAGCAGCTTAGAATTGGGACAAGGGTACGAGCAGTACTTC. As protein: CASSLELGQGYEQYF. The chain uses TRBV11-2 and TRBJ2-7, with D perhaps TRBD1 (6 bases). V was trimmed by 0 bases and J by 4 bases, leaving 13 bases between them. The CDR3 loop spans 15 amino acids. CDR1 is SGHAT and CDR2 is FQNNGV in the germline V gene.

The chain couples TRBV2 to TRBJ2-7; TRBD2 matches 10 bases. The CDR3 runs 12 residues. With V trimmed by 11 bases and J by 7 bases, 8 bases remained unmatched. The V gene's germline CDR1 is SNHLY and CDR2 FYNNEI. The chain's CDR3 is CALGAGGPEQYF. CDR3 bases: TGTGCCCTAGGAGCGGGAGGGCCAGAGCAGTACTTC. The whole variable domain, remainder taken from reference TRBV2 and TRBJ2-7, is EPEVTQTPSHQVTQMGQEVILRCVPISNHLYFYWYRQILGQKVEFLVSFYNNEISEKSEIFDDQFSVERPDGSNFTLKIRSTKLEDSAMYFCALGAGGPEQYFGPGTRLTVT.